The clone carrying this T cell receptor (beta chain) has a count of ten or more. Antigen unknown. From the 5' RACE reads, TCRdb called clonotypes with MiXCR, one entry per CDR3 protein. Of 50,000 to 55,000 distinct CDR3 sequences in the sample, about 9.3% are singletons; the top ten hold just under 15%. This entry comes from a study of early T cells in non-severe SARS-CoV-2 infection. The germline gives CDR1 SGHTA, CDR2 FQGNSA. The CDR3 has 12 amino acids. The ends were cut back, 5 bases at V and 4 bases at J, with 9 bases in the middle. The study's findings and limits: VDJdb matching, biased toward anti-spike CD8 responses, missed private and CD4 specificities.

The genes are TRBV7-2 and TRBJ2-7; a possible D gene is TRBD1 (6 bases). This clonotype was obtained from an adult who was a healthcare worker with PCR-confirmed SARS-CoV-2 infection or an uninfected control (not recorded which). The source material was whole blood. This CDR3 is CASSTGQYEQYF. In DNA, the CDR3 is TGTGCCAGCAGCACCGGACAGTACGAGCAGTACTTC. The whole variable domain, filled in from reference TRBV7-2 and TRBJ2-7, reads GAGVSQSPSNKVTEKGKDVELRCDPISGHTALYWYRQSLGQGLEFLIYFQGNSAPDKSGLPSDRFSAERTGGSVSTLTIQRTQQEDSAVYLCASSTGQYEQYFGPGTRLTVT.